This paragraph reports one T cell receptor (beta chain). Its antigen is undetermined. Some clones are missing from TCRdb's copy, which holds only in-frame ones; the method was immunoSEQ multiplex PCR. The sample lists 2,000 to 2,500 clones, roughly four fifths occurring once. Tumor samples were obtained before definitive surgery or chemotherapy. This entry is derived from a study of high-grade serous ovarian cancer treatment subgroups. Findings and limits, study-wide: Clonal relatedness tracked neoantigen level, and by trend copy number and mutation load.

Germline lookup yields CDR1 LGHNA and CDR2 YNFKEQ. V lost 0 bases and J 2 bases, leaving 5 bases between the germline ends. The CDR3 extends over 15 amino acids. The source is a human donor with high-grade serous ovarian cancer. V is TRBV4-2 and J is TRBJ2-6, with unresolved D. Material: tumor tissue. CDR3 loop: CASSQDGTGANVLTF. CDR3 nucleotides: TGTGCCAGCAGCCAAGATGGGACTGGGGCCAACGTCCTGACTTTC.